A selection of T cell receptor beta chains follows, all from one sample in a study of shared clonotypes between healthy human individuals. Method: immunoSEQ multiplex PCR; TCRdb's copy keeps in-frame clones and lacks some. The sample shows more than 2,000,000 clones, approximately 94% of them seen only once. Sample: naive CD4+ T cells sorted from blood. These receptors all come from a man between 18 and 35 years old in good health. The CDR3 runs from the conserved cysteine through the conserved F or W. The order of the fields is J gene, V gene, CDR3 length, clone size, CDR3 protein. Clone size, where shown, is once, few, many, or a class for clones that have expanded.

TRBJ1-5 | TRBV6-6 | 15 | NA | CASSYSVPGLQPQHF
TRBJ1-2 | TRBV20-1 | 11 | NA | CSNRGGEGYTF
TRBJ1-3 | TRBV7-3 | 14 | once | CASSLGGSGNTIYF
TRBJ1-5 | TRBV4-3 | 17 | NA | CASSQEGAACRNQPQHF
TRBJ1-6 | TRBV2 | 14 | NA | CASSEVGYNSPLHF
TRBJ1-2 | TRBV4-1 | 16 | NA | CASSQGGTGTNYGYTF
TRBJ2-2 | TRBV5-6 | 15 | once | CASSLVATRLGELFF
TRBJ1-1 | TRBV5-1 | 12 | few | CASSVGSYEAFF
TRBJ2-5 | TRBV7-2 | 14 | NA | CASSLDPHVKTQYF
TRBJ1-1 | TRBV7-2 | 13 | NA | CASSLRRGTEAFF
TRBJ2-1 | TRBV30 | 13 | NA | CAWKARLHNEQFF
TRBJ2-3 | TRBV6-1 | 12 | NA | CASSEALDTQYF
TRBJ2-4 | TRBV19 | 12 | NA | CASSQVQNIQYF
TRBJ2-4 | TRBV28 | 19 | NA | CASSLKILGQGKVKNIQYF
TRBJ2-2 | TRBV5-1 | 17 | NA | CASSLTSGRANTGELFF
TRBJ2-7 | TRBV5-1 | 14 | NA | CASSHGQGSYEQYF
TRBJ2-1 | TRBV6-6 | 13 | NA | CASFQSSYNEQFF
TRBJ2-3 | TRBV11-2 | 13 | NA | CASSSEDRPYQYF
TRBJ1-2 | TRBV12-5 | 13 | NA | CASGFSPRGGYTF
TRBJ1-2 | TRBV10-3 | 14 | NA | CAINPGTGQVGYTF
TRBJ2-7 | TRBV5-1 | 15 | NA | CASSSSSKQTYEQYF
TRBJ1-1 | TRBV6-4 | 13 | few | CASSEGWGTEAFF
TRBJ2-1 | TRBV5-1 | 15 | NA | CASSLDLNSYNEQFF
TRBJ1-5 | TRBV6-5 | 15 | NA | CASSTGWGGNQPQHF
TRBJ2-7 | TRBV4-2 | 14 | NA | CASSQGGNSYEQYF
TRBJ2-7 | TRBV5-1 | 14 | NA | CASKIEPGFYEQYF
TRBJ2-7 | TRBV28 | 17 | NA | CASSFPGTGLEGYEQYF
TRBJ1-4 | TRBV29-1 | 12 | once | CSVRATNEKLFF
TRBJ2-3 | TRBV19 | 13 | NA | CASRFHNTDTQYF
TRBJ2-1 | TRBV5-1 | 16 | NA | CASSLSAGISYNEQFF
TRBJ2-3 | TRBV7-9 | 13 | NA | CASSLSLTDTQYF
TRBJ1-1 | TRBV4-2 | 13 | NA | CASSQGIRTEAFF
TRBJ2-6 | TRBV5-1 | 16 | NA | CASSLTGISGANVLTF
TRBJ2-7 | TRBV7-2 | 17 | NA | CASSLARLTGGPYEQYF
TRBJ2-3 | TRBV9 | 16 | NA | CASSVDPGHFTDTQYF
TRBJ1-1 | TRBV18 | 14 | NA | CASSLGELNTEAFF
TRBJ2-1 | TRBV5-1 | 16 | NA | CASSPGGGDSYNEQFF
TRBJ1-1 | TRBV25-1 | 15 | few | CASSATETGLSEAFF
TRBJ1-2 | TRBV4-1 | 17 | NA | CASSQDRAGGVLVGYTF
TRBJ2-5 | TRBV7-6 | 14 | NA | CASSRDRVQETQYF
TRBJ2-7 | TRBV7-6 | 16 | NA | CASSPGLAGKVYEQYF
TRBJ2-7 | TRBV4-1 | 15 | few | CASSEEGQGTYEQYF
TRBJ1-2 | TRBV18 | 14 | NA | CASSPGQGASGYTF